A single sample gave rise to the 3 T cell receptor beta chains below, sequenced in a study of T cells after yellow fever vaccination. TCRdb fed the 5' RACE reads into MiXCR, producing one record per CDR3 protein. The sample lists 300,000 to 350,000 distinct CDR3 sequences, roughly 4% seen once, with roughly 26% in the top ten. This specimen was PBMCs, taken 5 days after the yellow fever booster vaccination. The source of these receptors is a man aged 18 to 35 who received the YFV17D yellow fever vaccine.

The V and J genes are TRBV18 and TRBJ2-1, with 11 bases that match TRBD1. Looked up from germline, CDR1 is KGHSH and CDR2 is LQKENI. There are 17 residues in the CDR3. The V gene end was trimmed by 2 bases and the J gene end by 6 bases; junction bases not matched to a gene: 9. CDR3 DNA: TGTGCCAGCTCACCAAAGGTGGCTGGGACAGGGGGCAATGAGCAGTTCTTC. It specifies CASSPKVAGTGGNEQFF.

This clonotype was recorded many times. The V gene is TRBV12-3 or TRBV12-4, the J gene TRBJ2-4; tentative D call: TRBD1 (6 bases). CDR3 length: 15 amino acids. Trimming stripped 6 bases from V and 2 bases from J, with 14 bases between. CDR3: CASSQQGRTKNIQYF. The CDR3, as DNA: TGTGCCAGCAGCCAACAGGGCCGAACCAAAAACATTCAGTACTTC.

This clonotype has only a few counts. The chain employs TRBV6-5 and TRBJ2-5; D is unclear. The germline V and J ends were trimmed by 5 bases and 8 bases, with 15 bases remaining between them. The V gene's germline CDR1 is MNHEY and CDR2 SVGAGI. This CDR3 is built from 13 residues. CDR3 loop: CASSDQNYETQYF. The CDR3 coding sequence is TGTGCCAGCAGTGACCAGAACTACGAAACCCAGTACTTC.